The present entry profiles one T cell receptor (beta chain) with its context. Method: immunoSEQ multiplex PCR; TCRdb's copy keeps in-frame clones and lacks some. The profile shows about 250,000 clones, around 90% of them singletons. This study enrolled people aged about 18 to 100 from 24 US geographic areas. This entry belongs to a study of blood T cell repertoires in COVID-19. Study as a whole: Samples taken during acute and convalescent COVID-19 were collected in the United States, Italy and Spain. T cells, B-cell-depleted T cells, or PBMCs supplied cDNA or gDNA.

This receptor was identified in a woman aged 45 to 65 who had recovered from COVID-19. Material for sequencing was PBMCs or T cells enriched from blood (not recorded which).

The CDR3 loop is CASSLPGRGISNSPLHF. The CDR3 nucleotides read TGTGCCAGCAGCTTACCAGGGAGGGGTATTAGTAATTCACCCCTCCACTTT. V gene TRBV11-2 combines with J gene TRBJ1-6; TRBD1 might be the D (5 bases). The CDR3 covers 17 residues. The V gene's germline CDR1 is SGHAT and CDR2 FQNNGV. Trimming took off 2 bases at V and 6 bases at J, with 17 bases between the two ends.